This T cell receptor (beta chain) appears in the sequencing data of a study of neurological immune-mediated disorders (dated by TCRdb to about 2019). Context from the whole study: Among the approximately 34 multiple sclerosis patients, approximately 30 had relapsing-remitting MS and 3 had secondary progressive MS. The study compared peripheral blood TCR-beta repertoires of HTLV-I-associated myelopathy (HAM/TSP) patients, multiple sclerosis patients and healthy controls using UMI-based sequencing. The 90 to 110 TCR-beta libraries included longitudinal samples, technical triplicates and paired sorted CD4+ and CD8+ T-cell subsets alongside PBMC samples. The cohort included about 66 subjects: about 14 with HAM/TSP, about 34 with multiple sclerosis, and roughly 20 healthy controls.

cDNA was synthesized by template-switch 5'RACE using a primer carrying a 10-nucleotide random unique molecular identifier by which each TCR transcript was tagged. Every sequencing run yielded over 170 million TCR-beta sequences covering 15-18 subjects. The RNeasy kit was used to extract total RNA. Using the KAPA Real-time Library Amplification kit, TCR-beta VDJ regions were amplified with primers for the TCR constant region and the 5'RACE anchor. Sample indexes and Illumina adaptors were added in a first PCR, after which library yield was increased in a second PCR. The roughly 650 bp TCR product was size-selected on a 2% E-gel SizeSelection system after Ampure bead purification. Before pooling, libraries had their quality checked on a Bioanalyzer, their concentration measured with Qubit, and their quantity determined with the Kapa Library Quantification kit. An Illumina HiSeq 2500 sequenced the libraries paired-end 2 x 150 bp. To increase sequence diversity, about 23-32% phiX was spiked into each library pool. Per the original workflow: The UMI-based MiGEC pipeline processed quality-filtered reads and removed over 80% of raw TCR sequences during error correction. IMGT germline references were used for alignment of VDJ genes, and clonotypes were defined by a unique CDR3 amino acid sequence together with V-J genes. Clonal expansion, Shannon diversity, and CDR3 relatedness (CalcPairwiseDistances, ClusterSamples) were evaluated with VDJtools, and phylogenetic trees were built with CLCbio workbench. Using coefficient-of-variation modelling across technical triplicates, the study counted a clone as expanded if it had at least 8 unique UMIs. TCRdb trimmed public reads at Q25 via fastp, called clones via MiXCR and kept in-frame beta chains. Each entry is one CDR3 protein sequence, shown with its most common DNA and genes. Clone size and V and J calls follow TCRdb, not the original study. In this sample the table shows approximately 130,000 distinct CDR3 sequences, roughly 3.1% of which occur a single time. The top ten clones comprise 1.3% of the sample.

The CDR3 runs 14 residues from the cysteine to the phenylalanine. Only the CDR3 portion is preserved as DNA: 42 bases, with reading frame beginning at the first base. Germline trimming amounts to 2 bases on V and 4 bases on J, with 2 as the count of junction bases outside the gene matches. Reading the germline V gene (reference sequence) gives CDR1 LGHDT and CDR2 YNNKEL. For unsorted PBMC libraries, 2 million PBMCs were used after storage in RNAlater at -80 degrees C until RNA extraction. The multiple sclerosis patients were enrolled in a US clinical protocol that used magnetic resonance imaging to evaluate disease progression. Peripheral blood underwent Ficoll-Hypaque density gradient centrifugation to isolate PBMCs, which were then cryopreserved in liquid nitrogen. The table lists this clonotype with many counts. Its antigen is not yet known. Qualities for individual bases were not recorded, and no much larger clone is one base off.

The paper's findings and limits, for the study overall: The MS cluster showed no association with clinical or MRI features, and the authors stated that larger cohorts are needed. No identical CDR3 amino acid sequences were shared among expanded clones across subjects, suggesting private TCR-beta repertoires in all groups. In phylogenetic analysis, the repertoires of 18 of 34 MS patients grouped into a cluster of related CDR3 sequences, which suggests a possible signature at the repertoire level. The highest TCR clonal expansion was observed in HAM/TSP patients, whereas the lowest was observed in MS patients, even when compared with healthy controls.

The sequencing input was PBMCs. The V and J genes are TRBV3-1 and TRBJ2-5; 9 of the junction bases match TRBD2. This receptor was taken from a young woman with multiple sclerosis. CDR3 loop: CASSQPAGGETQYF. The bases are TGTGCCAGCAGCCAACCAGCGGGGGGAGAGACCCAGTACTTC.